This T cell receptor (beta chain) is drawn from a study of blood T cells in healthy people across ages. Study results and caveats: From one million sequenced T cells, diversity estimates were lower bounds.

Notes on this clonotype: Its antigen is as yet unknown. One end of the junction is discordant with germline, which a read error may explain.

PCR was performed a second time for about 6 to 11 cycles using a sample-barcoded 5' primer and a J-beta primer mix. TCRdb passed the 5' RACE reads through MiXCR, listing each CDR3 protein once. This sample has hundreds of thousands of distinct CDR3 sequences, with nearly 60% found just once. This CDR3 is built from 16 residues. Germline-derived CDR1 and CDR2 are SEHNR and FQNEAQ (reference sequence). The origin of this receptor is a man under 40 in good health. Material: blood. This chain connects TRBV7-9 to TRBJ2-5; 9 bases are shared with TRBD1. This CDR3 is CACSIPGTGNQETQYF. CDR3 coding DNA: TGTGCCTGCAGTATTCCCGGGACAGGGAACCAAGAGACCCAGTACTTC.